What follows are 22 T cell receptor beta chains derived from one specimen sequenced in a study of T-cell memory formation after mild COVID-19 (dated by TCRdb to the early 2020s). Libraries were built with 5' RACE. These reads were obtained on an Illumina NovaSeq 6000. TCRdb trimmed public reads at Q25 via fastp, called clones via MiXCR and kept in-frame beta chains. Each record represents a unique CDR3 protein, reported with the most common genes and DNA among its rows. Counted in this sample were approximately 350,000 distinct CDR3 sequences; around 27% of them appeared once. Less than 15% of the sample rests with the top ten. Sequencing was performed on PBMCs or a T cell subset sorted from them (not recorded which). The source is an adult woman who had mild COVID-19 (a few samples of this study predate the infection). The sample titles of this study are shuffled in the database, so cell type and time point are left out; the donor was told from shared clones.

The genes are TRBV9 and TRBJ2-1, with D maybe TRBD2 (5 bases). The CDR3 totals 13 residues. Germline CDR1 and CDR2: SGDLS and YYNGEE. The V end was cut by 4 bases, the J end by 10 bases, with 15 bases between. The CDR3 protein is CASSLALVGEQFF. The CDR3 bases are TGTGCCAGCAGCCTAGCTTTAGTGGGCGAGCAGTTCTTC.

The chain uses TRBV10-3 and TRBJ1-6; 7 nucleotides agree with TRBD1. Trimming took 2 bases from V and 8 from J; bases not matched to a gene: 6. This CDR3 spans 15 amino acids. The germline V gene encodes CDR1 ENHRY and CDR2 SYGVKD. The CDR3 reads CAISEGDSSDSPLHF. CDR3 bases: TGTGCCATCAGTGAGGGGGACAGCTCGGATTCACCCCTCCACTTT.

The rearrangement links TRBV4-3 to TRBJ2-2, with 11 bases matching TRBD1. The V gene's germline CDR1 is LGHNA and CDR2 YSLEER. Trimming cost V 2 bases and J 4 bases; bases outside gene matches: 6. This CDR3 spans 17 amino acids. In DNA form, the CDR3 reads TGCGCCAGCAGCCAACCTACCGGGACAGGGGGCACCGGGGAGCTGTTTTTT. Translation: CASSQPTGTGGTGELFF.

The rearrangement links TRBV19 to TRBJ2-5; weak D call: TRBD1 (6 bases). V was trimmed by 0 bases and J by 5 bases, leaving 7 bases between them. The CDR3 is 13 amino acids. Per germline, CDR1 LNHDA and CDR2 SQIVND (reference sequence). The CDR3 bases are TGTGCCAGTAGTATAGACCAGGGGGAGACCCAGTACTTC. The encoded protein is CASSIDQGETQYF.

The CDR3 loop is CASTPSKVLNSPLHF. The CDR3 nucleotides are TGTGCCAGCACCCCCTCCAAGGTCCTAAATTCACCCCTCCACTTT. This chain joins TRBV27 and TRBJ1-6, with D uncertain. Germline V CDR1 and CDR2: MNHEY, SMNVEV (reference sequence). Trimming left V 7 bases short and J 7 bases short, with 17 bases between. This CDR3 region has 15 residues.

This clonotype came up many times. The CDR3 loop is CASSFGGGLPTDTQYF. For the CDR3, the DNA is TGTGCCAGCAGTTTCGGCGGGGGGCTTCCCACAGATACGCAGTATTTT. The chain couples TRBV12-3 or TRBV12-4 to TRBJ2-3, with 8 bases aligning to TRBD2. The ends lost 3 bases at V and 2 bases at J; junction bases unmatched: 7. This CDR3 is built from 16 residues.

V is TRBV5-5 and J is TRBJ1-1; D is ambiguous. Germline CDR1 reads SGHKS; CDR2 reads YYEKEE (reference sequence). V was clipped by 4 bases and J by 1 base, with 11 bases between them. The CDR3 runs to 14 residues. This CDR3 reads CASSILAGNTEAFF. CDR3 sequence (DNA): TGTGCCAGCAGCATATTGGCCGGGAACACTGAAGCTTTCTTT.

This clonotype was found a few times. The rearrangement uses TRBV7-2 and TRBJ2-1, with D unresolved. The germline V gene encodes CDR1 SGHTA and CDR2 FQGNSA. V lost 0 bases, J lost 1 base, and 10 bases lay in between. This CDR3 region has 16 residues. CDR3 sequence reads: CASSLAPTRSYNEQFF. Written as DNA, the CDR3 is TGTGCCAGCAGCTTAGCCCCCACACGATCCTACAATGAGCAGTTCTTC.

This clonotype showed up just a few times. The chain joins TRBV27 to TRBJ2-2; D is unresolved. The V gene's germline CDR1 is MNHEY and CDR2 SMNVEV (reference sequence). V gave up 4 bases and J gave up 7 bases, with 16 bases separating them. This CDR3 region has 15 residues. CDR3 sequence: CASSSPTFANGELFF. The CDR3 DNA reads as TGTGCCAGCAGTTCCCCCACCTTCGCTAACGGGGAGCTGTTTTTT.

In this sample, this clonotype turned up a few times. The chain employs TRBV28 and TRBJ1-2, with unresolved D. The CDR3 is 13 residues long. V was pared by 7 bases and J by 6 bases, with 15 bases between. In germline, CDR1 is MDHEN, CDR2 SYDVKM. Here the CDR3 reads CASTVRRRNGYTF. The CDR3 DNA follows: TGTGCCAGCACCGTCCGACGGAGAAATGGCTACACCTTC.

The chain carries TRBV3-1 and TRBJ2-1; the D call may be TRBD1 or TRBD2 (6 bases each). The germline V gene encodes CDR1 LGHDT and CDR2 YNNKEL (reference sequence). This CDR3 region has 13 residues. The V end was cut by 1 base, the J end by 8 bases, with 9 bases between. The CDR3 loop is CASSQVGGDEQFF. CDR3 coding DNA: TGTGCCAGCAGCCAAGTCGGGGGCGATGAGCAGTTCTTC.

This clonotype has just a few counts. The chain combines TRBV4-1 with TRBJ2-7; the D is unclear. Trimming removed 4 bases at V and 5 bases at J, with 12 bases between. The CDR3 is 13 amino acids. Germline V gives CDR1 MGHRA, CDR2 YSYEKL. CDR3 bases: TGCGCCAGCAGCCCGGTTGAGAGTCACGAGCAGTACTTC. Protein: CASSPVESHEQYF.

This clonotype has just a few counts. The V gene is TRBV30, the J gene TRBJ2-3, with D uncertain. This CDR3 region has 14 residues. V lost 2 bases to trimming and J lost 2 bases, with 11 bases between them. Germline assignment: CDR1 GTSNPN and CDR2 SVGIG (reference sequence). CDR3 sequence reads: CAWSIQSLTDTQYF. The CDR3, as DNA: TGTGCCTGGAGTATACAGTCCCTCACAGATACGCAGTATTTT.

The genes are TRBV5-4 and TRBJ1-2; 7 nucleotides line up with TRBD1. The CDR3 runs 15 residues. Losses at the gene ends were 4 bases for V and 0 bases for J; bases not matched to a gene: 6. CDR1 and CDR2 (germline): SGHNT, YYREEE (reference sequence). The DNA of the CDR3 is TGTGCCAGCAGCCGCGGGACAGCCGCTAACTATGGCTACACCTTC. It is translated as CASSRGTAANYGYTF.

The genes are TRBV12-3 or TRBV12-4 and TRBJ2-7; a possible D gene is TRBD1 (5 bases). Between the trimmed V and J ends, which lost 6 bases and 1 base, there was a span of 16 bases. The CDR3 totals 15 residues. Here the CDR3 reads CASRASNRWSYEQYF. The CDR3, as DNA: TGTGCCAGCAGGGCAAGTAACAGGTGGTCCTACGAGCAGTACTTC.

This clonotype was seen a handful of times. The genes are TRBV3-1 and TRBJ2-1; D is possibly TRBD1 (5 bases). The CDR3 covers 12 residues. V was pared by 1 base and J by 9 bases, with 7 bases between. CDR1 LGHDT and CDR2 YNNKEL come from the germline V gene (reference sequence). The chain's CDR3 is CASSQADTEQFF. CDR3 nucleotides: TGTGCCAGCAGCCAAGCGGACACTGAGCAGTTCTTC.

The genes are TRBV6-5 and TRBJ2-7; D ambiguous. The CDR3 covers 11 residues. The germline V gene encodes CDR1 MNHEY and CDR2 SVGAGI. V gave up 2 bases and J gave up 5 bases, with 4 bases separating them. The CDR3 DNA is TGTGCCAGCAGTTACGGGGACGAGCAGTACTTC. Its protein product is CASSYGDEQYF.

This clonotype has more than one count but fewer than ten. This rearrangement joins TRBV7-2 to TRBJ1-5; D gene ambiguous. CDR3 length: 14 amino acids. CDR1 is SGHTA and CDR2 is FQGNSA in the germline V gene. V lost 5 bases, J lost 2 bases, and 10 bases lay in between. CDR3 residues: CASSPKYGNQPQHF. The DNA for the CDR3 is TGTGCCAGCAGCCCCAAATATGGCAATCAGCCCCAGCATTTT. The full variable domain, with the rest looked up from reference TRBV7-2 and TRBJ1-5, is GAGVSQSPSNKVTEKGKDVELRCDPISGHTALYWYRQSLGQGLEFLIYFQGNSAPDKSGLPSDRFSAERTGGSVSTLTIQRTQQEDSAVYLCASSPKYGNQPQHFGDGTRLSIL.

The chain joins TRBV7-2 to TRBJ2-3, with a weak D call TRBD2 (5 bases). There are 15 residues in the CDR3. Germline V gene data show CDR1 as SGHTA and CDR2 as FQGNSA. Trimming stripped 5 bases from V and 0 bases from J, with 12 bases between. The CDR3 DNA reads as TGTGCCAGCAGCCAACTAGGGATAAGCACAGATACGCAGTATTTT. It is translated as CASSQLGISTDTQYF.

The gene calls are TRBV12-3 or TRBV12-4 and TRBJ2-1; the match to TRBD2 covers 8 bases. V trimming: 5 bases; J trimming: 12 bases; junction bases outside the gene matches: 9. This CDR3 is 13 amino acids long. This chain's CDR3 is CASSPAFTSGQFF. The CDR3 DNA reads TGTGCCAGCAGTCCCGCCTTTACTAGCGGGCAGTTCTTC.

The rearrangement uses TRBV20-1 and TRBJ2-2; TRBD1 matches at 8 bases. Trimming removed 1 base from V and 4 bases from J; junction bases left unmatched: 5. This CDR3 is built from 15 residues. In germline, CDR1 is DFQATT, CDR2 SNEGSKA (reference sequence). CDR3 residues: CSARVRQGITGELFF. CDR3 DNA: TGCAGTGCTAGAGTCCGACAGGGGATCACCGGGGAGCTGTTTTTT.

The chain joins TRBV7-9 to TRBJ2-1; 7 bases are a match to TRBD1. The CDR3 length is 16 residues. J gave up 9 bases and V 0 bases, and 11 bases lay outside the gene matches. The V gene's germline CDR1 is SEHNR and CDR2 FQNEAQ (reference sequence). CDR3 sequence: CASSLAGTDVISEQFF. CDR3 DNA sequence: TGTGCCAGCAGCTTAGCCGGGACAGACGTAATCAGTGAGCAGTTCTTC.